Following are 24 T cell receptor beta chains from one sample sequenced in a study of low-dose radiotherapy and immunotherapy resistance in tumors. The sample's time point: before trial treatment. Both TCRalpha and TCRbeta chains were reverse transcribed with V-gene-specific primers. TCRs were amplified for 15 to 25 PCR cycles with a constant-region primer and V-primer adapter. TCRdb ran MiXCR on the reads and lists one entry per CDR3 protein. This sample has 70,000 to 90,000 distinct CDR3 sequences, with about a sixth found just once. The material was PBMCs, obtained before treatment. The receptor set was obtained from a male donor with prostate cancer.

The chain is built from TRBV7-2 and TRBJ2-2; 10 nucleotides match TRBD2. The CDR3 has 16 amino acids. CDR1 SGHTA and CDR2 FQGNSA come from the germline V gene. The V and J ends lost 2 bases and 3 bases, in that order; junction bases with no gene match: 3. The CDR3 loop is CASSLSAGGHTGELFF. The DNA for the CDR3 is TGTGCCAGCAGCTTATCAGCGGGGGGGCACACCGGGGAGCTGTTTTTT.

The sample holds many counts of this clonotype. V and J are TRBV2 and TRBJ2-1, with D perhaps TRBD1 or TRBD2 (7 bases each). Germline assignment: CDR1 SNHLY and CDR2 FYNNEI. This CDR3 is built from 16 residues. V lost 9 bases and J 1 base, leaving 19 bases between the germline ends. CDR3 protein: CASPSQGRGSYNEQFF. CDR3 sequence (DNA): TGTGCCAGTCCTTCACAGGGGAGGGGTTCCTACAATGAGCAGTTCTTC.

This clonotype was seen many times. This chain joins TRBV30 and TRBJ2-1; D not resolved. Looked up from germline, CDR1 is GTSNPN and CDR2 is SVGIG (reference sequence). The length of the CDR3 is 12 residues. V lost 1 base and J 8 bases, leaving 9 bases between the germline ends. The DNA of the CDR3 is TGTGCCTGGAGTGGACACCTCCATGAGCAGTTCTTC. Its translation is CAWSGHLHEQFF.

This clonotype was seen a handful of times. V gene TRBV4-1 combines with J gene TRBJ2-7, with D maybe TRBD1 (6 bases). Between the trimmed V and J ends, which lost 0 bases and 2 bases, there was a span of 8 bases. The CDR3 consists of 14 residues. CDR1 and CDR2 from the germline V gene are MGHRA and YSYEKL. In DNA form, the CDR3 reads TGCGCCAGCAGCCAAGAGACAGGTACCTACGAGCAGTACTTC. Its protein is CASSQETGTYEQYF.

This clonotype has a count of ten or more. V gene TRBV4-1 combines with J gene TRBJ2-5; D may be TRBD1 or TRBD2 (5 bases each). CDR3 length equals 13 residues. The germline V and J ends were trimmed by 6 bases and 5 bases, with 13 bases remaining between them. Germline V CDR1 and CDR2: MGHRA, YSYEKL. CDR3 sequence: CASSPGTLETQYF. The CDR3 DNA reads TGCGCCAGCAGTCCTGGGACCTTGGAGACCCAGTACTTC.

The sample holds many counts of this clonotype. The chain is built from TRBV5-1 and TRBJ2-2; D remains unclear. Germline V gene data show CDR1 as SGHRS and CDR2 as YFSETQ. The CDR3 length is 13 residues. Trimming took 0 bases from V and 4 from J, leaving 4 bases between them. The CDR3 nucleotides are TGCGCCAGCAGCTTGGTGGCCACCGGGGAGCTGTTTTTT. Translated, it gives CASSLVATGELFF.

This clonotype was recorded many times. V gene TRBV25-1 combines with J gene TRBJ1-4; a possible D gene is TRBD1 (6 bases). The CDR3 is 16 residues long. Per the germline V gene, CDR1 is MGHDK and CDR2 is SYGVNS. Trimming pared 6 bases from V and 0 bases from J, leaving 14 bases between. Here the CDR3 reads CASSGDRSATNEKLFF. As DNA, the CDR3 is TGTGCCAGCAGCGGAGACAGGAGCGCAACTAATGAAAAACTGTTTTTT.

This clonotype was detected ten times or more. The chain carries TRBV3-1 and TRBJ2-1; TRBD1 matches 8 bases. CDR1 and CDR2 from the germline V gene are LGHDT and YNNKEL (reference sequence). This CDR3 has 16 residues. V shed 4 bases and J 4 bases; nucleotides not matched to a gene: 9. The CDR3 DNA is TGTGCCAGCAGCCCCCCCGGACAGGGATTATACAATGAGCAGTTCTTC. Translated, it gives CASSPPGQGLYNEQFF.

Comment on this clonotype: Given a far larger clone just one base away, this is likely a sequencing read error. This sequence joins TRBV3-1 and TRBJ2-7; no clear D. Judging by the DNA end, TRBJ2-1 fits better; the J call may be wrong. The CDR3 spans 17 residues. The germline V gene has CDR1 LGHDT and CDR2 YNNKEL (reference sequence). For the CDR3, the DNA is TGTGCCAGCAGCCAAACTCCACAGTTTAGCTCCTACATTGAGCAGTTCTTC. It encodes CASSQTPQFSSYIEQFF.

The V and J genes are TRBV6-5 and TRBJ1-3; D perhaps matches TRBD1 (5 bases). V dropped 6 bases and J dropped 4 bases, with 13 bases sitting between them. Germline assignment: CDR1 MNHEY and CDR2 SVGAGI. The CDR3 runs to 14 residues. CDR3 sequence (DNA): TGTGCCAGCAGAGGGGCAGCTGAAGGAAACACCATATATTTT. It encodes CASRGAAEGNTIYF.

This clonotype was detected many times. The chain links TRBV30 to TRBJ1-1; perhaps TRBD1 as D (6 bases). This CDR3 region has 13 residues. Germline V gives CDR1 GTSNPN, CDR2 SVGIG (reference sequence). The V end lost 5 bases, the J end lost 8 bases, and 18 bases lay between the germline ends. This chain's CDR3 is CAWDTGGAREAFF. The CDR3 nucleotides are TGTGCCTGGGACACTGGGGGGGCGCGCGAAGCTTTCTTT.

This clonotype was seen ten or more times. This sequence joins TRBV10-3 and TRBJ2-5, with a tentative D call TRBD2 (6 bases). Looked up from germline, CDR1 is ENHRY and CDR2 is SYGVKD. The CDR3 has 13 amino acids. Trimming shortened V by 8 bases and J by 1 base, and 11 bases separated the two germline ends. This CDR3 reads CAIRGSLQETQYF. The CDR3 DNA reads TGTGCCATCCGGGGGTCTCTCCAAGAGACCCAGTACTTC.

This clonotype has only one observation. The rearrangement joins TRBV6-5 to TRBJ1-4, with D tentatively TRBD1 (5 bases). V was cut by 4 bases and J by 8 bases, with 17 bases left in between. The germline V gene has CDR1 MNHEY and CDR2 SVGAGI. This CDR3 comprises 15 residues. This CDR3 reads CASSWRGGRAEKLFF. The CDR3 DNA sequence: TGTGCCAGCAGTTGGCGTGGGGGACGGGCGGAAAAACTGTTTTTT.

This clonotype was seen many times. The V call is TRBV5-1, the J call TRBJ1-1; 7 bases agree with TRBD1. Germline-derived CDR1 and CDR2 are SGHRS and YFSETQ. V was pared by 3 bases and J by 3 bases, with 5 bases of the junction left unmatched. The CDR3 runs to 14 residues. The CDR3 region is CASSSGQEDTEAFF. The CDR3 DNA reads as TGCGCCAGCAGCTCCGGACAGGAGGACACTGAAGCTTTCTTT.

As concerns this clonotype: This likely reflects a read error, since a far larger clone is one base away. J is TRBJ1-1 and V is TRBV7-6; a possible D gene is TRBD1 (5 bases). Germline CDR1 reads SGHVS; CDR2 reads FNYEAQ. The CDR3 is made up of 14 amino acids. CDR3 coding DNA: TGTGTCAGCACCCGGACGGGGACGAACACTGAAGCTTTCTTT. Its protein product is CVSTRTGTNTEAFF.

This clonotype has a count of ten or more. The genes are TRBV25-1 and TRBJ2-2; D gene uncertain. CDR3 length: 15 residues. V dropped 3 bases and J dropped 5 bases, with 13 bases sitting between them. In germline, CDR1 is MGHDK, CDR2 SYGVNS. CDR3 protein: CASSDTRSLTGELFF. CDR3 in DNA: TGTGCCAGCAGTGATACCAGATCCTTAACCGGGGAGCTGTTTTTT.

This clonotype was observed many times. The V call is TRBV5-1, the J call TRBJ1-1; a weak D match, TRBD1 (5 bases). Germline CDR1 reads SGHRS; CDR2 reads YFSETQ. The CDR3 is 15 amino acids. V lost 4 bases to trimming and J lost 5 bases, with 18 bases between them. This CDR3 is CASSPSGQGRTEAFF. The CDR3 DNA sequence: TGCGCCAGCAGCCCCTCCGGGCAGGGCAGGACTGAAGCTTTCTTT. The full variable domain, in which reference TRBV5-1 and TRBJ1-1 provide the parts outside the CDR3, is KAGVTQTPRYLIKTRGQQVTLSCSPISGHRSVSWYQQTPGQGLQFLFEYFSETQRNKGNFPGRFSGRQFSNSRSEMNVSTLELGDSALYLCASSPSGQGRTEAFFGQGTRLTVV.

V and J are TRBV19 and TRBJ1-6; the D gene is possibly TRBD1 (6 bases). Germline V gives CDR1 LNHDA, CDR2 SQIVND (reference sequence). The CDR3 has 14 amino acids. Trimming cost V 6 bases and J 7 bases, with 13 bases left between them. The CDR3 DNA follows: TGTGCCAGTAGCGAGAGGACAGAAAATTCACCCCTCCACTTT. This encodes CASSERTENSPLHF.

This clonotype was seen at least ten times. The V and J genes are TRBV20-1 and TRBJ1-3, with a weak D call TRBD1 (5 bases). From germline, CDR1 is DFQATT and CDR2 SNEGSKA (reference sequence). V gave up 3 bases and J gave up 5 bases, with 20 bases separating them. This CDR3 contains 16 residues. The CDR3 here is CSASSRVGGDRNTIYF. The CDR3 coding sequence is TGCAGTGCTAGTAGTCGGGTTGGAGGGGACCGAAACACCATATATTTT.

This clonotype was seen a few times. J is TRBJ2-5 and V is TRBV7-2; TRBD2 agrees at 9 bases. CDR3 length: 14 residues. Germline lookup yields CDR1 SGHTA and CDR2 FQGNSA. The junction had 4 bases not matched to a gene; V was cut back by 3 bases and J by 5 bases. The CDR3 DNA sequence: TGTGCCAGCAGCTTCGCGGGGGGGGGTGAGACCCAGTACTTC. Translation gives CASSFAGGGETQYF.

Comments on this clonotype: Only one base separates this from a far larger clonotype, so it likely reflects a read error. The V call is TRBV5-8, the J call TRBJ2-4; 8 bases line up with TRBD1. With 1 base clipped from V and 13 bases from J, the junction kept 16 bases outside the gene matches. Germline loops: CDR1 SGHTS, CDR2 YDEGEE. This CDR3 has 16 residues. The CDR3 here is CASSLFRDRGYNEQYF. The CDR3 coding sequence is TGTGCCAGCAGCTTGTTTCGAGACAGGGGCTACAATGAGCAGTACTTC.

Concerning this clonotype: A far larger clone is one nucleotide away, so this likely arose from a read error. The chain has TRBV6-6 and TRBJ2-1, with 7 bases fitting TRBD1. The V gene's germline CDR1 is MNHNY and CDR2 SVGAGI (reference sequence). The length of the CDR3 is 16 residues. The DNA of the CDR3 is TGTGCCAGCAGTGACGAACAGGGGAGCTCCTGCAATGAGCAGTTCTTC. Protein product: CASSDEQGSSCNEQFF.

This clonotype was observed at least ten times. This chain's CDR3 is CASSADRDDEQFF. The CDR3, as DNA: TGTGCCAGCAGCGCCGACAGGGACGATGAGCAGTTCTTC. This sequence joins TRBV11-2 and TRBJ2-1, with 7 bases identical to TRBD1. The ends lost 5 bases at V and 8 bases at J; junction bases unmatched: 6. Germline CDR1 SGHAT, CDR2 FQNNGV. The CDR3 has 13 residues.

This clonotype was seen many times. The chain recombines TRBV7-9 with TRBJ2-7; tentatively, D is TRBD1 (5 bases). V lost 1 base and J 9 bases, leaving 19 bases between the germline ends. Germline CDR1 SEHNR, CDR2 FQNEAQ (reference sequence). The CDR3 is 15 residues long. The CDR3 DNA is TGTGCCAGCAGCTTAGAGGTGGATGCTACGCAGGGGCAGTACTTC. This sequence encodes CASSLEVDATQGQYF.